This TCR beta chain was captured in a study of identical twins. Study-wide results and limits: Invariant T cells like MAIT and iNKT could partly confound the zero-insertion analyses.

This clonotype was picked up many times. Its antigen is unknown. In TCRdb, the 5' RACE reads were re-called with MiXCR into one record per CDR3 protein. The data contain some 660,000 distinct CDR3 sequences, approximately 9% of them singletons. These records were also assigned to another study, of yellow fever vaccine responses in identical twins. That work adds: Twins' vaccine T cell responses were reported to seem partly convergent and partly personalized.

Sequencing was done on a sample of PBMCs. This clonotype was obtained from a woman aged 18-30 years in good health.

CDR3 region: CASSPGQANQPQHF. DNA for the CDR3: TGCGCCAGCAGCCCGGGACAGGCCAATCAGCCCCAGCATTTT. The J gene is TRBJ1-5, the V gene TRBV5-1, with 8 bases aligning to TRBD1. Trimming at V came to 4 bases and at J to 3 bases, leaving 3 bases not matched to a gene. The CDR3 contains 14 residues. The germline V gene has CDR1 SGHRS and CDR2 YFSETQ.